This T cell receptor beta chain appears in the sequencing data of a study of blood T cell repertoires in COVID-19. The table lists this clone with a few counts. Assay: immunoSEQ multiplex PCR; the TCRdb copy retains only in-frame clones and omits some. Here the sample spans about 70,000 clones, 89% being singletons. Material for sequencing was peripheral blood. The clonotype was recovered from a man aged 55 to 70 with acute or convalescent COVID-19.

This CDR3 reads CASSEARQTEAFF. CDR3 sequence (DNA): TGTGCCAGCAGTGAAGCACGACAGACTGAAGCTTTCTTT. This rearrangement joins TRBV6-1 to TRBJ1-1; D possibly corresponds to TRBD1 (5 bases). Germline CDR1 MNHNS, CDR2 SASEGT. The CDR3 totals 13 residues. V was pared by 0 bases and J by 5 bases, with 7 bases between.